This T cell receptor beta chain was identified in a study of CD8 T cells in ankylosing spondylitis. Study-level points and caveats: Earlier work had already found some motif variants in reactive arthritis synovial fluid and blood. Matched synovial fluid from ankylosing spondylitis patients was reported to be enriched for disease-linked clones.

Germline V gene lookup returns CDR1 KGHSH and CDR2 LQKENI. The CDR3 consists of 16 residues. Trimming at V came to 2 bases and at J to 4 bases, leaving 9 bases not matched to a gene. Many counts were recorded for this clonotype. Its cognate antigen is unknown. Quantitative 5'-RACE was performed with molecular barcodes, and it yielded the TCR beta libraries. TCRdb reprocessed the 5' RACE reads with MiXCR, giving one entry per CDR3 protein. The table shows hundreds of thousands of distinct CDR3 sequences, with approximately 30% occurring only once. The genes are TRBV18 and TRBJ2-3, with 7 bases aligning to TRBD1. This receptor was identified in a male donor with ankylosing spondylitis or in good health (not recorded which). The sequenced material came from blood, either unsorted or a sorted T cell fraction (not recorded which). As DNA, the CDR3 is TGTGCCAGCTCACCAACCGTAGGACAGGATGCAGATACGCAGTATTTT. The encoded protein is CASSPTVGQDADTQYF.